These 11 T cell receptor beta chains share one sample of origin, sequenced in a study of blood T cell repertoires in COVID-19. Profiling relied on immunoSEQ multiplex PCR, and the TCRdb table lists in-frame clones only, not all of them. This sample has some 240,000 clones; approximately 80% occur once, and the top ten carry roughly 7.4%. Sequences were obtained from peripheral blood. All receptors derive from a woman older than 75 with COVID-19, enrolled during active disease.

In DNA, the CDR3 is TGCGCCAGCAACCCCGAGCCCGGGGTTTATGGCTACACCTTC. This codes for CASNPEPGVYGYTF. The chain carries TRBV5-1 and TRBJ1-2; D unresolved. V dropped 6 bases and J dropped 5 bases, with 17 bases sitting between them. This CDR3 contains 14 residues. Germline loops: CDR1 SGHRS, CDR2 YFSETQ. The whole variable domain, remainder taken from reference TRBV5-1 and TRBJ1-2, is KAGVTQTPRYLIKTRGQQVTLSCSPISGHRSVSWYQQTPGQGLQFLFEYFSETQRNKGNFPGRFSGRQFSNSRSEMNVSTLELGDSALYLCASNPEPGVYGYTFGSGTRLTVV.

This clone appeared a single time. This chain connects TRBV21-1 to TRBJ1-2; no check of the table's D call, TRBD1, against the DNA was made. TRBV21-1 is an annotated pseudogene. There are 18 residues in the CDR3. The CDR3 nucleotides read TGTGCCAGCAGCAAAGGGTGGCAGGGGAAAGGGGAAGGCTATGGCTACACCTTC. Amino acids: CASSKGWQGKGEGYGYTF.

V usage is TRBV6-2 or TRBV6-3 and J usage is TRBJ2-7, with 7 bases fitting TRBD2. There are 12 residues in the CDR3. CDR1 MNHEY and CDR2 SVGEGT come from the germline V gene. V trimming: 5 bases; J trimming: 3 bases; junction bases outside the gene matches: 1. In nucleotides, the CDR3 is TGTGCCAGCAGTCGGACTAGCTACGAGCAGTACTTC. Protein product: CASSRTSYEQYF.

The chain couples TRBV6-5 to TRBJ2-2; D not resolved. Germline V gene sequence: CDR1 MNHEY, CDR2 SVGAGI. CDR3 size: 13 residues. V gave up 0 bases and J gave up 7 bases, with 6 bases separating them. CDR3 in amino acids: CASSYSRFGELFF. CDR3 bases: TGTGCCAGCAGTTACTCGAGGTTCGGGGAGCTGTTTTTT.

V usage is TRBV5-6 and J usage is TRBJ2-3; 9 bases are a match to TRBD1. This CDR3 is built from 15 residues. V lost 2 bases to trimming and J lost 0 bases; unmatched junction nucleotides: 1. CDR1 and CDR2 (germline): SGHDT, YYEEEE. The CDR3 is CASSLGQGSTDTQYF. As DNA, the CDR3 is TGTGCCAGCAGCTTAGGACAGGGGAGCACAGATACGCAGTATTTT.

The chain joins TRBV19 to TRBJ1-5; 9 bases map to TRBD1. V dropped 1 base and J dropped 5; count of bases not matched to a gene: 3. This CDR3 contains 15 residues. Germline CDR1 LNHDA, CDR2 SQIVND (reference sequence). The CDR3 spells CASSIGTGGHQPQHF. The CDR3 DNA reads TGTGCCAGTAGTATAGGTACAGGGGGCCATCAGCCCCAGCATTTT.

The CDR3, as DNA: TGTGCCAGCAGTGAAGCACTCTTCTCTGGGGCCAACGTCCTGACTTTC. It is translated as CASSEALFSGANVLTF. The chain links TRBV2 to TRBJ2-6; D ambiguous. In germline, CDR1 is SNHLY, CDR2 FYNNEI. The CDR3 is 16 residues long. V shed 0 bases and J shed 0 bases, with 6 bases lying between them.

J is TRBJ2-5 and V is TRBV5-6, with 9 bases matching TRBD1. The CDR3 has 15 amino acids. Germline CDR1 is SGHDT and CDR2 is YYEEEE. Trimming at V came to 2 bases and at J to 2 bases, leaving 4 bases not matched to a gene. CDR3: CASSLRGQGQETQYF. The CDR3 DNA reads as TGTGCCAGCAGCTTACGGGGACAGGGACAAGAGACCCAGTACTTC.

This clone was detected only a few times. CDR3 in DNA: TGTGCCACCAGCAGTGGCGGGAGGGCCGTAAGCAATGAGCAGTTCTTC. This translates into CATSSGGRAVSNEQFF. The chain joins TRBV15 to TRBJ2-1, with 9 positions matching TRBD2. V was pared by 3 bases and J by 6 bases, with 9 bases of the junction left unmatched. Looked up from germline, CDR1 is LNHNV and CDR2 is YYDKDF (reference sequence). The CDR3 has 16 residues.

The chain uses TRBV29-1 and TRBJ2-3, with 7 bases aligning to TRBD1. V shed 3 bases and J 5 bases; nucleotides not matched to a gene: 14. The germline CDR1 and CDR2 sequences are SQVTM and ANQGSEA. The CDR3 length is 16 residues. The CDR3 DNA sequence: TGCAGCGTTGAGGGGACAGTCCTATCCCCCGGAGATACGCAGTATTTT. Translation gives CSVEGTVLSPGDTQYF.

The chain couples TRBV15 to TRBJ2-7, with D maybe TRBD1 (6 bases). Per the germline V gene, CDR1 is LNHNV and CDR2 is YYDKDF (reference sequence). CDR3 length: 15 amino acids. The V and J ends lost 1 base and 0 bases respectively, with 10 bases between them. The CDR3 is CATSRAGTLSYEQYF. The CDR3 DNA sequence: TGTGCCACCAGCAGAGCCGGGACACTCTCCTACGAGCAGTACTTC.